One T cell receptor (beta chain) is described in this entry. Its recognized antigen is unknown. No much larger clone is present one base from it, and per-base qualities are unavailable. This sample also contains other DNA sequences that code for the same CDR3. In total, approximately 700 healthy bone marrow donors made up the cohort. At the time of sampling, all cohort members were nominally healthy, though unrecorded immune exposures were likely present. The donor tested CMV seronegative and was one of the 352 seronegative cohort members. A peripheral blood sample was provided by each donor, and peripheral blood mononuclear cells were used for TCR beta sequencing. Genomic DNA extraction from the blood cell samples was performed with the Qiagen DNeasy Blood Extraction Kit. The source of the sample is a study of cytomegalovirus exposure and HLA in healthy donors (dated by TCRdb to 2015 to 2018). At the level of the whole study: An earlier analysis of 587 of the donors reported around 280 Gb of sequence data and 117 million unique TCR beta sequences obtained from about 170 million T cells. An early release covering just under 650 HLA-typed donors comprised about 320 gigabases of sequencing data and around 86 million unique TCR sequences. The genetic ancestry cluster associated with self-reported Caucasian donors included approximately 85% of the 350 to 500 genotyped donors. The study aimed to test whether signatures of past pathogen exposure could be identified by cataloging public T cell receptors. The T cell repertoires of around 670 subjects were profiled by immunosequencing and related to cytomegalovirus serostatus. In addition to the first cohort of hundreds of subjects, a separate validation cohort of approximately 130 different subjects was used. High-throughput TCR immunosequencing, statistical association of individual TCRs with disease status, and machine learning were combined to predict cytomegalovirus infection status. In a later analysis, previously published TCR beta repertoires from roughly 710 donors were re-analyzed and high-resolution HLA genotyping was added so that TCR occurrence patterns could be studied. The later analysis used no new phenotypic data to find candidate immune exposures, relying instead on TCR beta sequences and their occurrence across donors. An earlier analysis of 587 of the donors used high-throughput TCR beta sequencing to judge whether each TCR beta V gene segment behaved as functional or pseudogenic. Donor age, sex, ethnicity and CMV serostatus were compiled together with the repertoire data. A later genetic analysis used genome-wide SNP genotypes for about 60% of the roughly 700 donors, treating that subset as a discovery cohort. Every repertoire in the discovery cohort had been generated on one and the same sequencing platform. HLA typing included class I and class II loci at four-digit resolution. The number of typed donors differed by locus: about 620-630 for A, B, C, DRB1 and DQB1; about 520 for DQA1; 606 for DPA1; and roughly 490 for DPB1. Roughly 5 DR-DQ haplotypes were handled as single units for association and clustering, since linkage in the cohort was strong. Among about 410 genotyped donors of the cohort, an average of approximately 240,000 unique TCR beta nucleotide sequences was sequenced per donor, of which approximately 18% were non-productive.

The study at large found these results: A further reported finding was that TCR beta sequences accurately predicted the HLA-A and HLA-B alleles for most subjects in the first cohort. In a later analysis, most CMV-associated TCR beta chains were found to appear HLA-restricted, with HLA associations seemingly driven largely by CMV exposure. The sequencing pipeline was judged likely to have produced a cluster of highly shared sequence variants as a technical artifact. The 87-base-pair reads could not distinguish some IMGT-functional V segments, including TRBV6-2 and TRBV6-3, so those segments were excluded. In a later analysis, the rate of TCR association differed among HLA loci, with DRB1 alleles having the most associated TCRs and HLA-C alleles having the fewest. The only immune exposure information available for the cohort was CMV serostatus. Cytomegalovirus status was reported to be diagnosed by the classifier with high specificity and sensitivity in both the original and validation cohorts. The presence/absence analyses assumed that sequencing depth was roughly uniform across donors, and that assumption may not be true. When HLA alleles, especially DR and DQ, strongly co-occurred, attributing TCR associations to individual alleles was difficult. According to the authors, the approach could potentially be generalized to other disease states and immunological phenotypes. Because HLA typing was unavailable for some donors at each locus, only the typed subset was used in association tests. Compared with equally common non-associated chains, HLA-associated TCR beta chains in a later analysis were more clonally expanded and had lower generation probabilities. Linkage disequilibrium might explain the correlated functional status among segregating V segments, but an unknown experimental factor could not be ruled out. According to a later genetic analysis, donors in an Asian-associated ancestry cluster had fewer N-insertions in productive TCRs than the approximately 690-donor mean. Several of the top co-occurrence clusters appeared to be linked to parvovirus B19, influenza, CMV and Epstein-Barr virus, according to a later analysis. The earlier analysis of approximately 590 of the donors excluded about 16 rarely observed V segments, including chromosome 9 orphons, because counts were too low. At a false discovery rate of 0.05, a later analysis linked 16,000 or so TCR beta sequences to specific HLA alleles. A total of fewer than 200 TCR beta chains were listed by the study as associated with cytomegalovirus. The cohort was sequenced for TCR beta chains only, and without alpha or paired-chain data the features that could be detected were limited. In an earlier analysis of about 540 of the donors, most TCR beta V segments were observed in productive rearrangements about 87% or about 30% of the time, broadly matching IMGT annotations. Most TCR sequences were seen in very few donors, while some public TCRs were found in many individuals. In vitro tests confirmed that a few of the cytomegalovirus-associated TCR beta chains recognize cytomegalovirus antigens. In a later genetic analysis, a missense DCLRE1C variant was associated with V-gene and J-gene trimming of TCR beta chains, and the association was replicated in an independent cohort.

The library was made by the immunoSEQ multiplex PCR assay. For the multiplex PCR, a mixture combining 60 forward primers for TCR Vbeta segments and 13 reverse primers for TCR Jbeta segments was used. The CDR3 region of rearranged TCR beta genes was amplified from genomic DNA with a multiplex PCR assay. The amplified TCR beta libraries were sequenced on the Illumina HiSeq System as 87-base-pair reads. From the authors' description of their analysis: Across the roughly 640 repertoires, a later analysis counted tens of millions of unique TCR beta chains, roughly 11 million of which were shared by at least two donors. Raw reads were error-corrected and collapsed into unique sequences with a nearest-neighbor algorithm that merged closely related sequences to remove PCR and sequencing errors. V, D and J gene segments were assigned by aligning CDR3 sequences to IMGT reference sequences. For a sequence to be retained, at least a six-nucleotide match to both a V gene segment and a J gene segment was required. A rearrangement counted as productive if the CDR3 had no stop codons and remained in frame with V and J, and every other rearrangement counted as non-productive. Following IMGT convention, CDR3 was defined as the stretch from the second conserved V-encoded cysteine up to the conserved J-encoded phenylalanine. The earlier analysis of 587 of the donors excluded sequences that lacked an unambiguous match to a single V gene segment. In an earlier analysis of 587 of the donors, a V segment was called functional when productive rearrangements were above 56.7%, and segregating when the standard deviation between donors exceeded 5%. To diagnose cytomegalovirus status from the catalog of TCR beta chain sequences, a statistical classification framework was built. In a later analysis, TCR nucleotide sequences were compared against IMGT/GENE-DB human TR gene sequences so that V and J genes could be assigned. A later analysis assigned CDR3 sequences and most-parsimonious VDJ recombination scenarios with the TCRdist pipeline. A later analysis defined each TCR beta chain by its CDR3 amino acid sequence plus V-gene family, and excluded reads lacking a unique V-gene family. As a way to deal with suspected cross-contamination and a sequencing artifact, a later analysis dropped roughly 600 nucleotide sequences that were highly shared and had low generation probability. A later analysis calculated a clonal expansion index for each public chain from normalized within-repertoire ranks of inferred template counts. A later analysis computed generation probabilities with a VDJ recombination model fitted to out-of-frame rearrangements, and checked the results against IGoR. A later analysis scored TCR-TCR, TCR-HLA and TCR-CMV co-occurrence with hypergeometric tests, applying a repertoire-size bias correction to TCR pairs. In a later analysis, false discovery rates were estimated by permuting HLA or CMV assignments 20 times. A later analysis grouped co-occurring TCRs with DBSCAN, adding TCRdist sequence similarity when clustering within HLA-allele-positive subsets. Repertoires with fewer than 30,000 or more than 120,000 public chains were left out of co-occurrence clustering, as were five repertoires with anomalous nucleotide sharing. TCRdb's version of the immuneACCESS table is confined to in-frame rearrangements and falls short of the full clone set. An unresolved V gene accounts for under half of the shortfall where checked; the remainder is of unknown origin. The V and J calls and clone size come from that table; D and trimming were worked out from the DNA. The sample table shows some 150,000 clones, and about 84% are seen once. The ten largest clonotypes hold 3% to 3.5% of the sample.

The CDR3 runs 15 amino acids, cysteine and phenylalanine included. Just the 45-base CDR3 DNA is kept, in frame starting at base 1. Between the V and J ends, shortened by 5 bases and 6 bases respectively, the junction contains 20 bases. From the germline V gene, CDR1 is MNHEY and CDR2 is SVGAGI. Sequencing used PBMCs. The TCR originated in a male donor in good health and CMV-seronegative. The rearranged segments are TRBV6-5 and TRBJ2-7; perhaps TRBD1 is the D gene, with 6 bases matching. The DNA is as follows: TGTGCCAGCAGTCGATGGGCAACAGGGAGCAGCGAGCAGTACTTC. This is translated as CASSRWATGSSEQYF.